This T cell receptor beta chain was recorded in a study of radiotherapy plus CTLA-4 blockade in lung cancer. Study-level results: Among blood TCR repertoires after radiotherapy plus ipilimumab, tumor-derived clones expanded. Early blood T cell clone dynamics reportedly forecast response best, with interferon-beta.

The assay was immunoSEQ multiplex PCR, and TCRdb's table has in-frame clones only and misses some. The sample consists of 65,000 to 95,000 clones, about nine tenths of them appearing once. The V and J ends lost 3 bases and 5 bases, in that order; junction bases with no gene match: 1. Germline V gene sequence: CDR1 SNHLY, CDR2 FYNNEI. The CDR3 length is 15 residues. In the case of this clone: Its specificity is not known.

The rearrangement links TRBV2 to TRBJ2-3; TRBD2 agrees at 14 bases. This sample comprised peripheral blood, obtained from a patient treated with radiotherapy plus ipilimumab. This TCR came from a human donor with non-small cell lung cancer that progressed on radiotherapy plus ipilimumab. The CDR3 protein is CASSEGLAGVDTQYF. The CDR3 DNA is TGTGCCAGCAGTGAGGGACTAGCGGGAGTAGATACGCAGTATTTT.